The clone carrying this TCR beta chain showed up just a few times. Trimming pared 5 bases from V and 3 bases from J, leaving 11 bases between. From germline, CDR1 is MNHEY and CDR2 SVGAGI. This CDR3 region has 14 residues. This sample is part of a study of blood T cell repertoires in COVID-19. At the level of the study: Both acute and convalescent COVID-19 samples were obtained from the United States, Italy and Spain. Sources were T cells, B-cell-depleted T cells, or PBMCs; the material itself was cDNA or gDNA.

Study processing details: Reference gene primer amplification gave estimated nucleated cell counts. Libraries were prepared by immunoSEQ multiplex PCR; TCRdb keeps only in-frame clonotypes and omits some of them. V and J calls and clone size are those listed in that table; D and trimming were worked out from the DNA. Among some 160,000 clones listed, around 83% were seen once. The clonotype originates from a man between 65 and 85 years old who had recovered from COVID-19. The sequencing input was peripheral blood. The genes are TRBV6-5 and TRBJ2-1; D unresolved. CDR3 in amino acids: CASSPTEVYNEQFF. In DNA form, the CDR3 reads TGTGCCAGCAGTCCTACTGAGGTCTACAATGAGCAGTTCTTC.